This TCR beta chain is from a study of T cells in pancreatic ductal adenocarcinoma. Whole-study results and caveats: Tumor and blood clonality did not differ significantly, about 0.11 versus 0.072. This surgical cohort overrepresents the minority presenting with early-stage disease. Comparisons of tumor and blood clonality may show falsely lower tumor diversity.

The V segment lost 5 bases and the J segment 9 bases; nucleotides outside the gene matches: 5. Germline V CDR1 and CDR2: KGHSH, LQKENI. The CDR3 has 13 amino acids. Selected pancreatic ductal adenocarcinoma patients had undergone surgery without neoadjuvant therapy. The table came from immunoSEQ multiplex PCR; TCRdb's copy has only in-frame clones and leaves some out. The sample comprises roughly 100,000 clones, about 96% of which are singletons, and 3.1% rests with the top ten. About this clone itself: Its antigen remains unidentified.

This sequence was found in a human donor with pancreatic ductal adenocarcinoma. The chain links TRBV18 to TRBJ2-1; 9 nucleotides agree with TRBD2. The sequencing input was PBMCs. The CDR3 region has the DNA TGTGCCAGCTCAGCTAGCGGGACTGGTGAGCAGTTCTTC. Its translation: CASSASGTGEQFF.